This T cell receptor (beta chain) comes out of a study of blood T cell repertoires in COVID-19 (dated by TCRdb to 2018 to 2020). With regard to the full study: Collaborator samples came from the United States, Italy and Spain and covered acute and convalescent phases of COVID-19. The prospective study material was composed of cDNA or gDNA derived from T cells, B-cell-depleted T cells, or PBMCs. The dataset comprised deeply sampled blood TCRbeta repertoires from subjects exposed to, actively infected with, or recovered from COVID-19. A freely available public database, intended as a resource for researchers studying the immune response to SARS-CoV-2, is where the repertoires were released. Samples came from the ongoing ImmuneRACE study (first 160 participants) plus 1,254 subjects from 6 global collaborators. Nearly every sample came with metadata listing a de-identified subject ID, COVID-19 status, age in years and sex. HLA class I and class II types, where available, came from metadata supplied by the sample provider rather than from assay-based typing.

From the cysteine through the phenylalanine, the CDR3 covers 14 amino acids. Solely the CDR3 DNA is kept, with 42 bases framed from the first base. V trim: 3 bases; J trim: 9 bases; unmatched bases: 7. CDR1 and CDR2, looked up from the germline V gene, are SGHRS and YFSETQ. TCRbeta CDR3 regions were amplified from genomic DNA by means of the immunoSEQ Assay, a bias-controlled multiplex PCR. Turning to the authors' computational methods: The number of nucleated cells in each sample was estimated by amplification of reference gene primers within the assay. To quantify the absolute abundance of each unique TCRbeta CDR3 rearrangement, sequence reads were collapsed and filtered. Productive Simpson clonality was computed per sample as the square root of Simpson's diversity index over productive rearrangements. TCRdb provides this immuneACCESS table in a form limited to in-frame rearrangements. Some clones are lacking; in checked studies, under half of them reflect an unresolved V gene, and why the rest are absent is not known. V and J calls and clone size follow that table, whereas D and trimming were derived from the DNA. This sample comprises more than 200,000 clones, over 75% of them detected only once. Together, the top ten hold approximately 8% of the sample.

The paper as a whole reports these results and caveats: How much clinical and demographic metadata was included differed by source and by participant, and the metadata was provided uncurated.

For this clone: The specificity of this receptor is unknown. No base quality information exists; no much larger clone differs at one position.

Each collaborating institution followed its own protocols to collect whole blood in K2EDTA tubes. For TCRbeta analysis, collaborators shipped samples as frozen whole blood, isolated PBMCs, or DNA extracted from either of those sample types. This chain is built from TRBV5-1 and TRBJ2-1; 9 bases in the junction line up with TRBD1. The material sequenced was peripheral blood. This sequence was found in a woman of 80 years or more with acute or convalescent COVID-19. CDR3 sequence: CASSSQGARSEQFF. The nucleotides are TGCGCCAGCAGCTCACAGGGGGCGAGAAGTGAGCAGTTCTTC.